Listed here are 18 T cell receptor beta chains from one sample, sequenced in a study of blood T cell repertoires in COVID-19. Measured with immunoSEQ multiplex PCR; TCRdb has only the in-frame clones, and not every one. The sample shows about 250,000 clones, approximately 83% of them seen only once. Sequencing was performed on peripheral blood. These receptors all come from an older person with COVID-19, enrolled during active disease.

The chain is built from TRBV19 and TRBJ1-1; perhaps TRBD1 as D (5 bases). The V end was cut by 6 bases, the J end by 4 bases, with 24 bases between. Germline assignment: CDR1 LNHDA and CDR2 SQIVND (reference sequence). The length of the CDR3 is 17 residues. CDR3 sequence (DNA): TGTGCCAGTAGACCCCGAGGCGGGGGTCAGATGGGCACTGAAGCTTTCTTT. The encoded protein is CASRPRGGGQMGTEAFF.

The V call is TRBV16, the J call TRBJ2-1; 8 bases are a match to TRBD1. The CDR3 totals 16 residues. CDR1 KGHSY and CDR2 FQNENV come from the germline V gene. The V gene end was trimmed by 4 bases and the J gene end by 5 bases; junction bases not matched to a gene: 10. In DNA form, the CDR3 reads TGTGCCAGCAGCCCGAACCGACAGGGGATCCACAATGAGCAGTTCTTC. As protein: CASSPNRQGIHNEQFF. The entire variable domain, with the rest obtained from reference TRBV16 and TRBJ2-1, is as follows: GEEVAQTPKHLVRGEGQKAKLYCAPIKGHSYVFWYQQVLKNEFKFLISFQNENVFDETGMPKERFSAKCLPNSPCSLEIQATKLEDSAVYFCASSPNRQGIHNEQFFGPGTRLTVL.

The gene calls are TRBV4-1 and TRBJ2-3, with 7 bases fitting TRBD2. Unmatched junction bases numbered 9, after V lost 0 bases and J lost 6 bases. Germline CDR1 MGHRA, CDR2 YSYEKL. The CDR3 contains 16 residues. Written as DNA, the CDR3 is TGCGCCAGCAGCCAAGATTTAGGCGGGGGAGTGGATACGCAGTATTTT. Translation gives CASSQDLGGGVDTQYF.

The chain links TRBV5-1 to TRBJ1-6, with TRBD1 identical over 8 bases. V dropped 4 bases and J dropped 6; count of bases not matched to a gene: 6. This CDR3 spans 15 amino acids. CDR1 is SGHRS, CDR2 YFSETQ, per germline. The CDR3 coding sequence is TGCGCCAGCAGCACAGGACAGGGCCGTAATTCACCCCTCCACTTT. Translated, it gives CASSTGQGRNSPLHF.

This chain uses TRBV9 with TRBJ2-5; TRBD2 agrees at 9 bases. This CDR3 is 14 amino acids long. CDR1 is SGDLS and CDR2 is YYNGEE in the germline V gene. The J segment lost 3 bases and the V segment lost 2 bases, leaving 2 bases of the junction unmatched. The CDR3 region is CASSVGLAKETQYF. CDR3 sequence (DNA): TGTGCCAGCAGCGTCGGACTAGCGAAAGAGACCCAGTACTTC.

CDR3 region: CASSRLGAADQPQHF. The CDR3 DNA follows: TGCGCCAGCAGCCGCTTAGGAGCCGCGGATCAGCCCCAGCATTTT. The genes are TRBV4-1 and TRBJ1-5; D is undetermined. Germline V gene lookup returns CDR1 MGHRA and CDR2 YSYEKL. This CDR3 has 15 residues. V lost 4 bases and J lost 5, with 15 bases in between.

This clone was seen more than once but under ten times. The CDR3 here is CASRSSGRFNEQFF. DNA of the CDR3: TGTGCCAGCAGATCTAGCGGGAGGTTCAATGAGCAGTTCTTC. The genes are TRBV6-5 and TRBJ2-1; 11 positions agree with TRBD2. Germline values: CDR1 MNHEY, CDR2 SVGAGI. The CDR3 loop spans 14 amino acids. The trim removed 6 bases at V and 6 bases at J, leaving 4 bases unmatched.

This chain joins TRBV28 and TRBJ1-4; 7 bases match TRBD1. Germline values: CDR1 MDHEN, CDR2 SYDVKM. V gave up 3 bases and J gave up 6 bases; unmatched junction bases: 4. The CDR3 is 14 amino acids. The CDR3, as DNA: TGTGCCAGCAGTTTTAGGGGGCGCGATGAAAAACTGTTTTTT. Protein sequence: CASSFRGRDEKLFF.

J is TRBJ1-2 and V is TRBV28, with 7 bases lining up with TRBD1. The CDR3 runs to 14 residues. CDR1 is MDHEN, CDR2 SYDVKM, per germline. V shed 7 bases and J 1 base; nucleotides not matched to a gene: 6. CDR3 sequence: CASTPGGNNYGYTF. For the CDR3, the DNA is TGTGCCAGCACCCCAGGGGGAAATAACTATGGCTACACCTTC.

This CDR3 reads CASRVATGGNTEAFF. In DNA, the CDR3 is TGTGCCAGCAGGGTCGCGACAGGGGGAAACACTGAAGCTTTCTTT. J is TRBJ1-1 and V is TRBV5-6; 9 bases are a match to TRBD1. This CDR3 is built from 15 residues. Germline-derived CDR1 and CDR2 are SGHDT and YYEEEE. V lost 5 bases and J lost 2; bases outside the gene matches: 7.

The rearrangement joins TRBV19 to TRBJ2-6; D is ambiguous. Germline-derived CDR1 and CDR2 are LNHDA and SQIVND (reference sequence). V was cut by 4 bases and J by 5 bases, with 9 bases left in between. This CDR3 is built from 14 residues. DNA of the CDR3: TGTGCCAGTAGTACCGGGTCCAGGGCCAACGTCCTGACTTTC. Its protein is CASSTGSRANVLTF.

J is TRBJ1-5 and V is TRBV19; D call uncertain. V lost 8 bases, J lost 6 bases, and 14 bases lay in between. This CDR3 has 13 residues. Germline values: CDR1 LNHDA, CDR2 SQIVND (reference sequence). The CDR3 loop reads CASRRGPSQPQHF. The CDR3 nucleotides read TGTGCCAGTCGACGAGGCCCATCTCAGCCCCAGCATTTT.

The chain joins TRBV3-1 (or the pseudogene TRBV3-2) to TRBJ1-2; possible D gene TRBD1, 5 bases. V was shortened by 1 base and J by 6 bases, with 15 bases between the two germline ends. The V gene's germline CDR1 is LGHDT and CDR2 YNNKEL (reference sequence). This CDR3 contains 15 residues. CDR3 in DNA: TGTGCCAGCAGCCAAGTTCATGGGGGGGGGAATGGCTACACCTTC. This encodes CASSQVHGGGNGYTF.

The rearrangement uses TRBV19 and TRBJ2-3, with D perhaps TRBD2 (7 bases). CDR3 size: 15 residues. Per the germline V gene, CDR1 is LNHDA and CDR2 is SQIVND (reference sequence). V lost 9 bases and J lost 0, with 16 bases in between. The CDR3 DNA reads TGTGCCAGCCAGCCCCGGGGGGCTAGCACAGATACGCAGTATTTT. As protein: CASQPRGASTDTQYF.

V is TRBV11-2 and J is TRBJ1-1; 7 positions agree with TRBD1. After removal of 2 bases from V and 0 bases from J, the junction contained 9 bases not matched to a gene. The CDR3 contains 17 residues. Germline CDR1 and CDR2: SGHAT and FQNNGV. The DNA for the CDR3 is TGTGCCAGCAGCTTATGGTCCGGGACAGCATTGAACACTGAAGCTTTCTTT. Its translation is CASSLWSGTALNTEAFF.

The chain is built from TRBV29-1 and TRBJ2-7; TRBD1 aligns across 7 bases. With 4 bases clipped from V and 4 bases from J, the junction kept 7 bases outside the gene matches. Germline lookup yields CDR1 SQVTM and CDR2 ANQGSEA. The CDR3 sequence is 13 residues long. The CDR3 protein is CSVVRQGNYEQYF. The CDR3 region has the DNA TGCAGCGTTGTAAGACAGGGAAATTACGAGCAGTACTTC.

The chain uses TRBV5-8 and TRBJ1-6; D unclear. V was trimmed by 0 bases and J by 9 bases, leaving 10 bases between them. The germline gives CDR1 SGHTS, CDR2 YDEGEE. CDR3 length: 14 amino acids. CDR3 protein: CASSLGGLGSPLHF. The CDR3 DNA reads TGTGCCAGCAGCTTGGGCGGCTTAGGTTCACCCCTCCACTTT.

This clone came up once. The chain links TRBV7-9 to TRBJ1-2, with 7 bases that match TRBD1. This CDR3 has 13 residues. The V segment lost 4 bases and the J segment 8 bases; nucleotides outside the gene matches: 7. Germline assignment: CDR1 SEHNR and CDR2 FQNEAQ (reference sequence). The chain's CDR3 is CASSSGQVRGYTF. DNA of the CDR3: TGTGCCAGCAGCTCCGGACAGGTGCGCGGCTACACCTTC.